These 8 T cell receptor beta chains were sequenced from one sample in a study of blood T cells in healthy people across ages. Using a J-beta primer mix together with a sample-barcoded 5' primer, a second PCR was run for about 6 to 12 cycles. TCRdb independently ran MiXCR on the 5' RACE reads; one entry per CDR3 protein. The table has about 1.1 million distinct CDR3 sequences, roughly two fifths seen once. Sequencing input: blood. The receptors originated from a young man in good health.

Only a few counts were recorded for this clonotype. The chain uses TRBV7-9 and TRBJ1-2; D might be TRBD1 (5 bases). V lost 4 bases and J 2 bases, leaving 11 bases between the germline ends. This CDR3 contains 14 residues. The V gene's germline CDR1 is SEHNR and CDR2 FQNEAQ (reference sequence). The CDR3 region has the DNA TGTGCCAGCAGCTCAACTACAGGAAACTATGGCTACACCTTC. Protein product: CASSSTTGNYGYTF. The whole variable domain, remainder taken from reference TRBV7-9 and TRBJ1-2, is DTGVSQNPRHKITKRGQNVTFRCDPISEHNRLYWYRQTLGQGPEFLTYFQNEAQLEKSRLLSDRFSAERPKGSFSTLEIQRTEQGDSAMYLCASSSTTGNYGYTFGSGTRLTVV.

This clonotype was seen a few times. The V and J genes are TRBV13 and TRBJ1-2; tentatively, D is TRBD1 (6 bases). V dropped 4 bases and J dropped 0 bases, with 15 bases sitting between them. CDR3 length equals 16 residues. Germline-derived CDR1 and CDR2 are PRHDT and FYEKMQ (reference sequence). The CDR3: CASSSSTNRANYGYTF. CDR3 sequence (DNA): TGTGCCAGCAGCTCATCGACGAACAGGGCTAACTATGGCTACACCTTC.

Note on this clonotype: At one end the junction does not follow the germline gene, possibly because of a read error. The chain couples TRBV20-1 to TRBJ2-1; D is ambiguous. Germline V CDR1 and CDR2: DFQATT, SNEGSKA (reference sequence). The CDR3 has 12 amino acids. CDR3 sequence reads: CSATRSYNGQFF. CDR3 sequence (DNA): TGCAGTGCTACAAGGTCCTACAATGGGCAGTTCTTC.

This clonotype was recorded a few times. The chain combines TRBV7-2 with TRBJ2-1; tentatively, D is TRBD2 (5 bases). CDR1 and CDR2 from the germline V gene are SGHTA and FQGNSA. V gave up 4 bases and J gave up 6 bases, with 13 bases separating them. CDR3 length: 14 residues. CDR3 sequence reads: CASSSRADANEQFF. CDR3 DNA: TGTGCCAGCAGCTCGCGGGCTGATGCCAATGAGCAGTTCTTC.

The V call is TRBV7-8, the J call TRBJ1-1; D gene uncertain. This CDR3 contains 14 residues. Germline V gene sequence: CDR1 SGHVS, CDR2 FQNEAQ. V was pared by 5 bases and J by 3 bases, with 13 bases between. CDR3: CASSRGILDTEAFF. Here the CDR3 DNA reads TGTGCCAGCAGCCGCGGAATATTGGACACTGAAGCTTTCTTT.

J is TRBJ1-5 and V is TRBV20-1; TRBD1 might be the D (6 bases). V dropped 4 bases and J dropped 0 bases, with 16 bases sitting between them. The CDR3 runs to 16 residues. Looked up from germline, CDR1 is DFQATT and CDR2 is SNEGSKA (reference sequence). CDR3 sequence reads: CSATLGGAYSNQPQHF. In DNA, the CDR3 is TGCAGTGCTACCCTAGGGGGGGCTTATAGCAATCAGCCCCAGCATTTT.

The table lists this clonotype with a few counts. The chain has TRBV4-1 and TRBJ2-2; the D gene is possibly TRBD1 (6 bases). The V end was cut by 4 bases, the J end by 0 bases, with 18 bases between. The CDR3 is 18 amino acids. The germline gives CDR1 MGHRA, CDR2 YSYEKL. CDR3 coding DNA: TGCGCCAGCAGCCCCCAGCGATGGTACAGGGCGAACACCGGGGAGCTGTTTTTT. This codes for CASSPQRWYRANTGELFF.

The rearrangement joins TRBV7-2 to TRBJ1-5; D gene ambiguous. The CDR3 totals 16 residues. V was pared by 5 bases and J by 4 bases, with 18 bases between. Germline-derived CDR1 and CDR2 are SGHTA and FQGNSA. For the CDR3, the DNA is TGTGCCAGCAGCCCTGATACCGTCTCGGCGAATCAGCCCCAGCATTTT. Translation gives CASSPDTVSANQPQHF.